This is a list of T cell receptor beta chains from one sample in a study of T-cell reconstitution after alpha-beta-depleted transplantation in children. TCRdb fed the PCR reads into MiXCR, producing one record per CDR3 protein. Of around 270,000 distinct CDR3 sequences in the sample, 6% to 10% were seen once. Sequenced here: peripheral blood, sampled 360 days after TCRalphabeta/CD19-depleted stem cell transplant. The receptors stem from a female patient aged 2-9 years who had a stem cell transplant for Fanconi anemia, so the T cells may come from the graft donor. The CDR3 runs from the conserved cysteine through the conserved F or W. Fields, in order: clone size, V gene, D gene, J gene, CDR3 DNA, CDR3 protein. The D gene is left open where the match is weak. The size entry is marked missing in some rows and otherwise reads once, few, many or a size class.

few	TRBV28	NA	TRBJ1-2	TGTGCCAGCAGTCGACAACTTTCCTCCTTTGGCTATGGCTACACCTTC	CASSRQLSSFGYGYTF
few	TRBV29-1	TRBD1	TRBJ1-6	TGCAGCGTTGCTTTCGGACAGGATAATTCACCCCTCCACTTT	CSVAFGQDNSPLHF
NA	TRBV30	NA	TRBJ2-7	TGTGCCTGGAGTCCCATCGGGTTTAACGAGCAGTACTTC	CAWSPIGFNEQYF
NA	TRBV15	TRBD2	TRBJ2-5	TGTGCCACCAGCAGAGACTGGGGAGCGGGAGGGCCAGAGACCCAGTACTTC	CATSRDWGAGGPETQYF
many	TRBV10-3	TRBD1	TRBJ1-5	TGTGCCATCAGTGAGTTACGGACAGGAGTGCATCAGCCCCAGCATTTT	CAISELRTGVHQPQHF
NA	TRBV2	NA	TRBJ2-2	TGTGCCAGCAGCCTAAAAAGGGGGGACATGGGCAACACCGGGGAGCTGTTTTTT	CASSLKRGDMGNTGELFF
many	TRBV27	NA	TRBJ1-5	TGTGCCAGCAGTTCGACAGTACAGGTAGCAAATCAGCCCCAGCATTTT	CASSSTVQVANQPQHF
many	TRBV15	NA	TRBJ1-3	TGTGCCACCAGCCCCCAATTGGTGTCAGGGAACACCATATATTTT	CATSPQLVSGNTIYF
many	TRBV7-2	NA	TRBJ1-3	TGTGCCAGCAGCTCCTCAATGGCTGGAAACACCATATATTTT	CASSSSMAGNTIYF
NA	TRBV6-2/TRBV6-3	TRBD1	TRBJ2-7	TGTGCCAGCAGACCCCGGGACAGGGGGCAGGAGCAGTACTTC	CASRPRDRGQEQYF
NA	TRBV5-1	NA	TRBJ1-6	TGCGCCAGCAGCTTGGAGGGCAGGGGTCTTTCACCCCTCCACTTT	CASSLEGRGLSPLHF
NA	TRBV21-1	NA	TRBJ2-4	TGTGCCAGCAGCATAGGCGATATTCAGTACTTC	CASSIGDIQYF
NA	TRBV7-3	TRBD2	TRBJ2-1	TGTGCCAGCAGCCGACACGGGGGGGCCGCTATGAATGAGCAGTTCTTC	CASSRHGGAAMNEQFF
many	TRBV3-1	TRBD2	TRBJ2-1	TGTGCCAGCAGCCAAGTCCTAGCGGGGACCAATGAGCAGTTCTTC	CASSQVLAGTNEQFF
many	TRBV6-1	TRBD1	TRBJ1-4	TGTGCCAGCAGTGAGACAGGGGCCGGTGAAAAACTGTTTTTT	CASSETGAGEKLFF
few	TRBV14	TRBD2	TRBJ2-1	TGTGCCAGCAGCCCCGGGACTAGCGGCACGGATGAGCAGTTCTTC	CASSPGTSGTDEQFF
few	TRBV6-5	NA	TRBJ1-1	TGTGCCAGCAGTTACTCAACAGGTTGGGACACTGAAGCTTTCTTT	CASSYSTGWDTEAFF
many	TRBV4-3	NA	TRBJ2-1	TGCGCCAGCAGCGAGGCCCCGGGAACGCCGGGGTATGAGCAGTTCTTC	CASSEAPGTPGYEQFF
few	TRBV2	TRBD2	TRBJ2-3	TGTGCCAGCATGCAGCGGGGGGGCCCTGATACGCAGTATTTT	CASMQRGGPDTQYF
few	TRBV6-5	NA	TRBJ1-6	TGTGCCAGCAGTCAGGGGAATAATTCACCCCTCCACTTT	CASSQGNNSPLHF
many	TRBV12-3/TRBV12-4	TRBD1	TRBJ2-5	TGTGCCAGCACCGGGACAGGGAGCCTCCCGGAGACCCAGTACTTC	CASTGTGSLPETQYF
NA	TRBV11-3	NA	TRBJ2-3	TGTGCCAGCAGCTTAGGGGGAACTAGCACAGATACGCAGTATTTT	CASSLGGTSTDTQYF
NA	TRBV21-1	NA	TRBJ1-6	TGTGCCAGCAGCAAAGGCTGTCTTGTTTTTTCGGGGTGCAGCCGCCACTTT	CASSKGCLVFSGCSRHF
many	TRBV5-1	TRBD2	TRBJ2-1	TGCGCCAGCAGCTTGGTACCTAGCGGGAGGGGCTTATACAATGAGCAGTTCTTC	CASSLVPSGRGLYNEQFF
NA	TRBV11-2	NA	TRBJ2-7	TGTGCCAGCGCCCCTGTAAACTACGAGCAGTACTTC	CASAPVNYEQYF
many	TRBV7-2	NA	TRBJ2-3	TGTGCCAGCAGCTTTTGGGATTCTAGCACAGATACGCAGTATTTT	CASSFWDSSTDTQYF
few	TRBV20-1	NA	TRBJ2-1	TGCAGTGCCGAGAGGGGCGGTAACAATGAGCAGTTCTTC	CSAERGGNNEQFF
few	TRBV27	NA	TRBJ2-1	TGTGCCAGCAGTTGGTGGGAGGGGGGCAGAAATGAGCAGTTCTTC	CASSWWEGGRNEQFF
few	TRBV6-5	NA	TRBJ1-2	TGTGCCAGCAGTTACCGAGGACGGCCACTCAATGGCTACACCTTC	CASSYRGRPLNGYTF
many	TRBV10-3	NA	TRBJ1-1	TGTGCCATCTCGGTGGTACTACGGGACATCACCCCGAACACTGAAGCTTTCTTT	CAISVVLRDITPNTEAFF
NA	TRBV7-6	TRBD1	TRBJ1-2	TGTGCCAGCAGCGCCGATCGACAGGGGACCTATGGCTACACCTTC	CASSADRQGTYGYTF
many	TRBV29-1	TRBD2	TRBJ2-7	TGCAGCGTTGGGAGCGGGGGTAACGAGCAGTACTTC	CSVGSGGNEQYF
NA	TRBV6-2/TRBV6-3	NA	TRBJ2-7	TGTGCCAGCAGTTACTCACCAAGGGTCTACGAGCAGTACTTC	CASSYSPRVYEQYF
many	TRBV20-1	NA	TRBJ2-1	TGCAGTGCTATTACAGGGGGAGGGTACAATGAGCAGTTCTTC	CSAITGGGYNEQFF
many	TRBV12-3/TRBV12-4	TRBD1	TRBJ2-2	TGTGCCAGCAGTTTAGCCGGGACAGGGGGCGGGGAGCTGTTTTTT	CASSLAGTGGGELFF
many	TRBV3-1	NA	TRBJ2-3	TGTGCCAGCAGTCGGGACTCGTCAGCATTCGATACGCAGTATTTT	CASSRDSSAFDTQYF
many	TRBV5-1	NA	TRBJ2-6	TGCGCCAGCAGCTTGGTTGTCTTCTCTGGGGCCAACGTCCTGACTTTC	CASSLVVFSGANVLTF
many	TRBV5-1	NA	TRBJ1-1	TGCGCCAGCAGCTTGGCCGGGAGTAGGGCTTTCTTT	CASSLAGSRAFF
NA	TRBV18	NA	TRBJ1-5	TGTGCCAGCTCACCACCGGGCAGGGTGGGTCAGCCCCAGCATTTT	CASSPPGRVGQPQHF
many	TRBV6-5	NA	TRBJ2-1	TGTGCCAGCAGTTACTCCTGGGATGAGCAGTTCTTC	CASSYSWDEQFF
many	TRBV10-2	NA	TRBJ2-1	TGCGCCAGCAGTGAGTCGATTAGGGCTAGCTTCAGGCCCAATGAGCAGTTCTTC	CASSESIRASFRPNEQFF
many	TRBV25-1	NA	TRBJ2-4	TGTGCCAGCAGTGTTATTGGGGACGGGAAAAACATTCAGTACTTC	CASSVIGDGKNIQYF
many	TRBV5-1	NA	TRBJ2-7	TGCGCCAGCAGCTTGACACCCTACGAGCAGTACTTC	CASSLTPYEQYF
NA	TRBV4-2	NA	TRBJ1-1	TGTGCCAGCAGCCAAAACGACAGGATGAACACTGAAGCTTTCTTT	CASSQNDRMNTEAFF
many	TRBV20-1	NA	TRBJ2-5	TGCAGTGCTAGCGTGGCAGCCCAAGAGACCCAGTACTTC	CSASVAAQETQYF
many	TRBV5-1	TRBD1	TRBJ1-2	TGCGCCAGCAGCACCTCTGACAGGGTAGGCTACACCTTC	CASSTSDRVGYTF
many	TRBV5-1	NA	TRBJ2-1	TGCGCCAGCAGCCTACGTCTAGCTTCCTACAATGAGCAGTTCTTC	CASSLRLASYNEQFF
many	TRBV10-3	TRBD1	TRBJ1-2	TGTGCCATCAGCTGGGACAGGGAATCCTATGGCTACACCTTC	CAISWDRESYGYTF
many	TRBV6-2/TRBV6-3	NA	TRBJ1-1	TGTGCCAGCAGCCAGGACTGGGGCACTGAAGCTTTCTTT	CASSQDWGTEAFF
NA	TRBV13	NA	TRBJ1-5	TGTGCCAGCAGCTTAGGCCCCCAGGAGGTTCAGGCCCAGCATTTT	CASSLGPQEVQAQHF
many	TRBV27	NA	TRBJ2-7	TGTGCCAGCAGTTCCTCCCCTGGAAGGCAGGCCTTTTCCTACGAGCAGTACTTC	CASSSSPGRQAFSYEQYF
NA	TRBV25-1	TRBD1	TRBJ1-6	TGTGCCAGCAGTGGATCGACAGGGGAAAATTCACCCCTCCACTTT	CASSGSTGENSPLHF
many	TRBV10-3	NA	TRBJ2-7	TGTGCCATCAGTGAGGGATACGAGCAGTACTTC	CAISEGYEQYF
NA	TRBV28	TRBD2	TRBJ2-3	TGTGCCAGCAGTTTACGACTAGCGGGGGTTACTAGCACAGATACGCAGTATTTT	CASSLRLAGVTSTDTQYF
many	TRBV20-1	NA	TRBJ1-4	TGCAGTGCTAGAGATCCCCGGGGGGTGGATGGTGAAAAACTGTTTTTT	CSARDPRGVDGEKLFF
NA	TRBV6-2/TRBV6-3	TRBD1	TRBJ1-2	TGTGCCAGCAGTTCCTCCGGGACAGCGATATATGGCTACACCTTC	CASSSSGTAIYGYTF
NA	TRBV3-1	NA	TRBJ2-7	TGTGCCAGCAGCCAAGCGGCACACAGCTACGAGCAGTACTTC	CASSQAAHSYEQYF
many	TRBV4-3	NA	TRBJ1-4	TGCGCCAGCAGCCAGGACATAGATAGGCGGTCTAATGAAAAACTGTTTTTT	CASSQDIDRRSNEKLFF
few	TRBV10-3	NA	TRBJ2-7	TGTGCCATCAGTGAGTCAACGGCAGAGGGTTCCTACGAGCAGTACTTC	CAISESTAEGSYEQYF